The clone carrying this TCR beta chain occurred many times. Antigen: not known. The CDR3 is cut off 3 residues early in the read; its end comes from the germline J gene. The CDR3 consists of 14 residues. Germline-derived CDR1 and CDR2 are DFQATT and SNEGSKA (reference sequence). V lost 7 bases and J lost 7; bases outside the gene matches: 13. This sample is part of a study of T cell clonality in common variable immunodeficiency. Caucasian heritage predominated among both patients and controls. Sequencing input was equivalent genomic DNA from CVID and controls. Assay: immunoSEQ multiplex PCR; the TCRdb copy retains only in-frame clones and omits some. This sample comprises approximately 51,000 clones, none seen once only. Notes on the study in general: What drives increased CVID clonality needs T cell subpopulation sequencing.

The chain recombines TRBV20-1 with TRBJ1-5; 7 bases are a match to TRBD1. Sequencing was carried out using peripheral blood mononuclear cells. The TCR was taken from a person aged 18 to 70 in good health. The CDR3 here is CSVRDRVEGQPQHF. Partial CDR3 DNA: TGCAGTGTCCGCGACAGGGTCGAGGGCCAGCCC.